The entry below describes one T cell receptor (beta chain). This clone turned up a few times. The specificity of this receptor is unknown. One base away there is no much larger clone; base qualities are not given. In total, over 600 healthy bone marrow donors made up the cohort. Cohort members were all nominally healthy when sampled, although unrecorded immune exposures were likely present. The donor tested CMV seronegative, placing the donor among the 300 to 450 seronegative members of the cohort. A peripheral blood sample was provided by each donor, and peripheral blood mononuclear cells were used for TCR beta sequencing. Genomic DNA extraction from the blood cell samples was performed with the Qiagen DNeasy Blood Extraction Kit. Library preparation employed the immunoSEQ multiplex PCR assay. For the multiplex PCR, a mixture combining 60 forward primers for TCR Vbeta segments and 13 reverse primers for TCR Jbeta segments was used. The CDR3 region of rearranged TCR beta genes was amplified from genomic DNA with a multiplex PCR assay. The amplified TCR beta libraries were sequenced on the Illumina HiSeq System as 87-base-pair reads. In the original analysis: A later analysis counted some 80 million unique TCR beta chains across the 500 to 850 repertoires, and 10 million to 12 million of these chains were shared by at least two donors. To remove PCR and sequencing errors, raw reads were error-corrected and collapsed into unique sequences using a nearest-neighbor algorithm that merged closely related sequences. To assign V, D and J gene segments, CDR3 sequences were aligned to IMGT reference sequences. For a sequence to be retained, at least a six-nucleotide match to both a V gene segment and a J gene segment was required. Rearrangements were classified as productive when the CDR3 lacked stop codons and remained in frame with V and J, and all other rearrangements were classified as non-productive. Following IMGT convention, CDR3 was defined as the stretch from the second conserved V-encoded cysteine up to the conserved J-encoded phenylalanine. In an earlier analysis of more than 550 of the donors, sequences lacking an unambiguous match to a single V gene segment were excluded. An earlier analysis of 587 of the donors called V segments functional above 56.7% productive rearrangements and segregating when the between-donor standard deviation exceeded 5%. A statistical classification framework was built for diagnosing cytomegalovirus status from the catalog of TCR beta chain sequences. In a later analysis, TCR nucleotide sequences were compared against IMGT/GENE-DB human TR gene sequences so that V and J genes could be assigned. Using the TCRdist pipeline, a later analysis assigned CDR3 sequences along with most-parsimonious VDJ recombination scenarios. In a later analysis, each TCR beta chain was defined by its CDR3 amino acid sequence together with its V-gene family, and reads lacking a unique V-gene family were excluded. In a later analysis, around 650 highly shared, low-generation-probability nucleotide sequences were removed to address suspected cross-contamination and a sequencing artifact. A later analysis calculated a clonal expansion index for each public chain from normalized within-repertoire ranks of inferred template counts. Generation probabilities in a later analysis came from a VDJ recombination model fitted to out-of-frame rearrangements, and those results were checked against IGoR. In a later analysis, TCR-TCR, TCR-HLA and TCR-CMV co-occurrence was scored with hypergeometric tests, and a repertoire-size bias correction was applied to TCR pairs. In a later analysis, false discovery rates were estimated by permuting HLA or CMV assignments 20 times. In a later analysis, co-occurring TCRs were grouped with DBSCAN, and TCRdist sequence similarity was added when clustering was performed within HLA-allele-positive subsets. For co-occurrence clustering, repertoires with fewer than 30,000 or more than 120,000 public chains were excluded, along with 4 to 6 repertoires with anomalous nucleotide sharing. What TCRdb holds here is the immuneACCESS table cut down to in-frame rearrangements. Part of the clones is not present; checked against another copy, under half of the missing clones reflect an unresolved V gene, and the others are unexplained. Clonal size and the V and J genes are those of that table, whereas D and trimming came from the DNA. This sample is represented by about 200,000 clones; 79% of them were singletons. The ten most abundant clones make up about 1.7% of the sample.

The data originate from a study of cytomegalovirus exposure and HLA in healthy donors (dated by TCRdb to 2015 to 2018). About the full investigation: An earlier analysis of some 600 of the donors reported approximately 260 Gb of sequence data and approximately 120 million unique TCR beta sequences obtained from roughly 170 million T cells. Alongside the repertoire data, information on donor age, sex, ethnicity and CMV serostatus was compiled. In addition to the first cohort of around 670 subjects, a separate validation cohort of approximately 130 different subjects was used. Among the roughly 400 genotyped donors, around 81% belonged to the genetic ancestry cluster associated with self-reported Caucasian donors. Using immunosequencing, the study profiled T cell repertoires from about 650 subjects and related those repertoires to cytomegalovirus serostatus. Roughly 300 gigabases of sequencing data and some 85 million unique TCR sequences were included in an early release covering about 600 HLA-typed donors. A later genetic analysis used genome-wide SNP genotypes for about 60% of the 666 donors, treating that subset as a discovery cohort. Among approximately 370 genotyped donors of the cohort, an average of around 250,000 unique TCR beta nucleotide sequences was sequenced per donor, of which about 18% were non-productive. Rather than using new phenotypic data, the later analysis identified candidate immune exposures from TCR beta sequences and from how often those sequences occurred across donors. A later analysis re-analyzed previously published TCR beta repertoires from roughly 690 donors and added high-resolution HLA genotyping to study TCR occurrence patterns. Class I and class II HLA loci were covered by the typing at four-digit resolution. About five DR-DQ haplotypes were treated as single units for association and clustering because of strong linkage in the cohort. Every repertoire in the discovery cohort had been generated on one and the same sequencing platform. To decide whether each TCR beta V gene segment behaved as functional or pseudogenic, an earlier analysis of 587 of the donors relied on high-throughput TCR beta sequencing. The study aimed to test whether cataloging public T cell receptors could reveal signatures of past pathogen exposure. The number of donors typed differed by locus, with roughly 620-640 for A, B, C, DRB1 and DQB1, around 520 for DQA1, approximately 580 for DPA1, and around 430 for DPB1. The study combined high-throughput TCR immunosequencing, statistical association of individual TCRs with disease status, and machine learning to predict cytomegalovirus infection status.

What the work shows at the level of the full study, not this receptor alone: When HLA alleles, especially DR and DQ, strongly co-occurred, attributing TCR associations to individual alleles was difficult. In the study, some 160 TCR beta chains were listed as associated with cytomegalovirus. The classifier was reported to diagnose cytomegalovirus status with high specificity and sensitivity in both the original cohort and the validation cohort. In an earlier analysis of 587 of the donors, most TCR beta V segments appeared in productive rearrangements about 87% or about 30% of the time, broadly matching IMGT annotations. The authors suggested that the approach could potentially be extended to other disease states and immunological phenotypes. Immune exposure information for the cohort was limited to CMV serostatus. Most TCR sequences were observed very rarely across donors, whereas some public TCRs were present in many individuals. Because some donors lacked HLA typing at each locus, the association tests relied only on the typed subset. This cohort had only TCR beta chains sequenced, and the lack of alpha or paired-chain data limited which features could be detected. V-gene and J-gene trimming of TCR beta chains was associated with a missense DCLRE1C variant in a later genetic analysis, and the association was replicated in an independent cohort. A further reported finding was that TCR beta sequences accurately predicted the HLA-A and HLA-B alleles for most subjects in the first cohort. Compared with equally common non-associated chains, HLA-associated TCR beta chains in a later analysis were more clonally expanded and had lower generation probabilities. In vitro tests confirmed that a few of the cytomegalovirus-associated TCR beta chains recognize cytomegalovirus antigens. In a later analysis, some 18,000 TCR beta sequences were associated with specific HLA alleles at a false discovery rate of 0.05. Some IMGT-functional V segments, including TRBV6-2 and TRBV6-3, could not be distinguished by the 87-base-pair reads and were therefore excluded. Most CMV-associated TCR beta chains appeared to be HLA-restricted in a later analysis, and the HLA associations seemed to be driven largely by CMV exposure. Correlated functional status among segregating V segments might reflect linkage disequilibrium, but an unknown experimental factor could not be ruled out. In a later analysis, the rate of TCR association differed among HLA loci, with DRB1 alleles having the most associated TCRs and HLA-C alleles having the fewest. A later analysis reported that several top co-occurrence clusters appeared linked to parvovirus B19, influenza, CMV and Epstein-Barr virus. A group of highly shared sequence variants was considered likely to be a technical artifact of the sequencing pipeline. Because counts were too low, roughly 18 rarely observed V segments, including chromosome 9 orphons, were left out of the earlier analysis of some 640 of the donors. Sequencing depth was assumed to be roughly uniform across donors in the presence/absence analyses, though that assumption may not hold. Compared with the 666-donor mean, donors in an Asian-associated ancestry cluster had fewer N-insertions in productive TCRs, according to a later genetic analysis.

Taken from the germline V gene, the CDR1 and CDR2 loops are MDHEN and SYDVKM. The trim is 3 bases for V and 4 bases for J, with a gap of 16 bases between the germline ends. There are 16 amino acids in the CDR3, from cysteine to phenylalanine inclusive. Only CDR3 DNA is held: 48 bases, read in frame from base 1. The sequenced sample consisted of PBMCs. The origin of this receptor is a man aged 50-60 years in good health and CMV-seronegative. The chain couples TRBV28 to TRBJ2-1; tentative D gene TRBD1, with 6 bases matching. The bases are TGTGCCAGCAGTTTGTGGGACACGGAAGCTTACAATGAGCAGTTCTTC. Translation gives CASSLWDTEAYNEQFF.